The entry that follows covers one T cell receptor (beta chain) sequence. The germline V gene has CDR1 MDHEN and CDR2 SYDVKM. The CDR3 runs 14 residues. Deletions cut 3 bases from V and 4 bases from J, with 12 bases between. One entry per CDR3 protein results from TCRdb running MiXCR on the RT-PCR reads. The sample lists roughly 540,000 distinct CDR3 sequences, 20% to 25% seen once, with 2.5% to 3.5% in the top ten. These data are taken from a study of response to subunit inactivated influenza vaccine. These data are also associated with another study on T cells expressing NK-cell markers. Per that study: The TCR beta cDNA came from 5'RACE template switching with UMIs. HCMV serostatus: seven of eight sequenced donors positive, one negative.

The receptor comes from a middle-aged man who received an inactivated influenza vaccine. This sequence joins TRBV28 and TRBJ1-2; tentative D call: TRBD1 (6 bases). This material consisted of CD4+ T cells sorted from PBMCs, taken approximately 12 days after vaccination. CDR3 amino acids: CASSFPGTPYGYTF. The CDR3 coding sequence is TGTGCCAGCAGTTTCCCCGGGACACCCTATGGCTACACCTTC.